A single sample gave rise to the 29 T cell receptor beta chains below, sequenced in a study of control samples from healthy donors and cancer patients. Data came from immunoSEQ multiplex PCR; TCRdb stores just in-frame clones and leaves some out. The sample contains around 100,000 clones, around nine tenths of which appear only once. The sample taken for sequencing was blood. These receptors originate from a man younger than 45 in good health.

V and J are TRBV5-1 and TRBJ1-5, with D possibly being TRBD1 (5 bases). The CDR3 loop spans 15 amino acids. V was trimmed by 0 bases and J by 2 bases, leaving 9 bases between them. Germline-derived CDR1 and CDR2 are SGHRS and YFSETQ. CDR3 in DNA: TGCGCCAGCAGCTTGGAGGGGAATGGCAATCAGCCCCAGCATTTT. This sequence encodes CASSLEGNGNQPQHF.

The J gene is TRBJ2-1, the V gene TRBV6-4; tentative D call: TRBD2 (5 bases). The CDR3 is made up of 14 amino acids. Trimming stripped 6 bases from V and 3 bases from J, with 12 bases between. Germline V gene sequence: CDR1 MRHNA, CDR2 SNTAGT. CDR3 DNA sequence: TGTGCCAGCAGAAGGACTGCTAACTACAATGAGCAGTTCTTC. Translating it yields CASRRTANYNEQFF.

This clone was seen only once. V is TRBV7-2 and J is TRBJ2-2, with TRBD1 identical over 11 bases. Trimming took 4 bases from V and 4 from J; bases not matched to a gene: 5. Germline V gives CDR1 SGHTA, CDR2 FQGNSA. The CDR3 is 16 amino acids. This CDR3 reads CASSSTGTGGTGELFF. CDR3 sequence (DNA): TGTGCCAGCAGCTCAACTGGGACAGGGGGCACCGGGGAGCTGTTTTTT. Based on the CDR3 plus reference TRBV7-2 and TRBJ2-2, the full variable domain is GAGVSQSPSNKVTEKGKDVELRCDPISGHTALYWYRQSLGQGLEFLIYFQGNSAPDKSGLPSDRFSAERTGGSVSTLTIQRTQQEDSAVYLCASSSTGTGGTGELFFGEGSRLTVL.

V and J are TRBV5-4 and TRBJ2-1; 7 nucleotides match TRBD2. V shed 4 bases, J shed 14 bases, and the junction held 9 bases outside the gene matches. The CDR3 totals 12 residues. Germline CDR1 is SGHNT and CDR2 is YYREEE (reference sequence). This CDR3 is CASSPRTGGEFF. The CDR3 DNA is TGTGCCAGCAGCCCTAGAACGGGAGGCGAGTTCTTC. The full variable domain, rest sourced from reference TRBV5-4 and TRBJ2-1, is ETGVTQSPTHLIKTRGQQVTLRCSSQSGHNTVSWYQQALGQGPQFIFQYYREEENGRGNFPPRFSGLQFPNYSSELNVNALELDDSALYLCASSPRTGGEFFGPGTRLTVL.

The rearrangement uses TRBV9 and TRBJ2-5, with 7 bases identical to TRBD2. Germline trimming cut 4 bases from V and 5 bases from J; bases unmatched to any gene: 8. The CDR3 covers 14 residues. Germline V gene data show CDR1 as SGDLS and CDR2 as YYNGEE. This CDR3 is CASSSPGGWETQYF. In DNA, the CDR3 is TGTGCCAGCAGCTCCCCCGGGGGGTGGGAGACCCAGTACTTC.

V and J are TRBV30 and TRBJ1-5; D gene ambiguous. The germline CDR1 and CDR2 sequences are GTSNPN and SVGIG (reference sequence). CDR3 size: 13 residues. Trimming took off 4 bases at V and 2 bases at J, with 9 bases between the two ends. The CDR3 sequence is CAWNQAGNQPQHF. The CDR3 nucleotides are TGTGCCTGGAATCAAGCGGGCAATCAGCCCCAGCATTTT. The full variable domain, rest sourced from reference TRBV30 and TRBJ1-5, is SQTIHQWPATLVQPVGSPLSLECTVEGTSNPNLYWYRQAAGRGLQLLFYSVGIGQISSEVPQNLSASRPQDRQFILSSKKLLLSDSGFYLCAWNQAGNQPQHFGDGTRLSIL.

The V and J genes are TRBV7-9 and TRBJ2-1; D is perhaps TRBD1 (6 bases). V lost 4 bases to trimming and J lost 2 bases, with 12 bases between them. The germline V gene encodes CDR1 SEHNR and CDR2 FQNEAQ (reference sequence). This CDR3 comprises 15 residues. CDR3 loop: CASSSPGTTYNEQFF. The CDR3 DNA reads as TGTGCCAGCAGCTCCCCCGGGACAACCTACAATGAGCAGTTCTTC.

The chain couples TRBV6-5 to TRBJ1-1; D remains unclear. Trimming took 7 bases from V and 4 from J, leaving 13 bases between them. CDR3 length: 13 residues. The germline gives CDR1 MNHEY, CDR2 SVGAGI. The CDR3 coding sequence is TGTGCCAGCACCCTAGACCGGGGCACTGAAGCTTTCTTT. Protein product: CASTLDRGTEAFF.

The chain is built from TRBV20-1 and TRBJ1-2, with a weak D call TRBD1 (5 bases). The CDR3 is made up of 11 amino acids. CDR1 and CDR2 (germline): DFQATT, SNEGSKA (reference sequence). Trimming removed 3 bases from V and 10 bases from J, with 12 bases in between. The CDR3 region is CSARTDSFYTF. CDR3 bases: TGCAGTGCTAGGACCGACAGTTTCTACACCTTC.

CDR3 in DNA: TGTGCCAGCAGTTTTTGGACAGGGGACGGGCGGGACACTGAAGCTTTCTTT. It is translated as CASSFWTGDGRDTEAFF. The rearrangement joins TRBV28 to TRBJ1-1; 9 nucleotides match TRBD1. Germline assignment: CDR1 MDHEN and CDR2 SYDVKM. The junction had 11 bases not matched to a gene; V was cut back by 3 bases and J by 3 bases. The CDR3 consists of 17 residues.

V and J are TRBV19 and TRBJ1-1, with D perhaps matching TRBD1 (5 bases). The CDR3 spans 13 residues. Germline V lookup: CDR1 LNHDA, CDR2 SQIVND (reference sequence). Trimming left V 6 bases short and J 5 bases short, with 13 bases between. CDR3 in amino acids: CASSRDKRTEAFF. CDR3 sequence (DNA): TGTGCCAGTAGCAGGGATAAACGGACTGAAGCTTTCTTT.

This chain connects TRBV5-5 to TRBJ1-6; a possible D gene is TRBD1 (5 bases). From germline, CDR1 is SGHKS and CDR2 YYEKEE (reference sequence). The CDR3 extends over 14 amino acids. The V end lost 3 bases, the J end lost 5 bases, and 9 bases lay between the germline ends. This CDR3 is CASSSGRNNSPLHF. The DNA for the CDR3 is TGTGCCAGCAGCTCGGGACGGAATAATTCACCCCTCCACTTT.

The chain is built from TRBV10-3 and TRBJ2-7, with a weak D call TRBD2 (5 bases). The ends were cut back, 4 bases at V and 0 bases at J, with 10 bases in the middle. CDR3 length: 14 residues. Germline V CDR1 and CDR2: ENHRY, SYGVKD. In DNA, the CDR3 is TGTGCCATCAGTGGGGAGCTAAGCTCCTACGAGCAGTACTTC. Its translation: CAISGELSSYEQYF.

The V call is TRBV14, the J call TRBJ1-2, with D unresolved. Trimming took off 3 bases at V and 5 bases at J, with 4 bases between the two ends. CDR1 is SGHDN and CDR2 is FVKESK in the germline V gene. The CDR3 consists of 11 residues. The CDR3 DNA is TGTGCCAGCAGCCAGGGTTATGGCTACACCTTC. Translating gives CASSQGYGYTF.

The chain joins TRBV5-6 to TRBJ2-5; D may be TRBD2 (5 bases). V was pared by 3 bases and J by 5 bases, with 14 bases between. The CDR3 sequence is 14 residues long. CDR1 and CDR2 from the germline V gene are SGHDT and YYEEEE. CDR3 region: CASSSIRTGETQYF. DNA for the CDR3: TGTGCCAGCAGCTCGATCAGGACGGGGGAGACCCAGTACTTC.

DNA of the CDR3: TGTGCCAGCAGCGTAGGGGACAGGGTGGAAGAGACCCAGTACTTC. This codes for CASSVGDRVEETQYF. The chain couples TRBV9 to TRBJ2-5, with 9 positions matching TRBD1. Trimming cost V 0 bases and J 3 bases; bases outside gene matches: 3. The CDR3 extends over 15 amino acids. From germline, CDR1 is SGDLS and CDR2 YYNGEE.

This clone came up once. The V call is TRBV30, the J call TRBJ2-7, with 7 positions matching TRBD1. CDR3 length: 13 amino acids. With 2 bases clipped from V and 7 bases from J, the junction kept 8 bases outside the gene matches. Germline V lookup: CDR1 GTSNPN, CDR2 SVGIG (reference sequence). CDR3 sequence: CAWSRFGQAEQYV. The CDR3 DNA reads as TGTGCCTGGAGTCGGTTTGGACAGGCGGAGCAGTACGTC.

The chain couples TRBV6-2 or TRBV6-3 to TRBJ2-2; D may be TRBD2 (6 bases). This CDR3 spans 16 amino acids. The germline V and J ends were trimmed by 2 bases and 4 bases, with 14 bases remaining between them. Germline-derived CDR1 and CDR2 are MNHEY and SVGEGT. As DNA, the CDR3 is TGTGCCAGCAGTTACGGTGTGGGAGGCCCCACCGGGGAGCTGTTTTTT. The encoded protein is CASSYGVGGPTGELFF.

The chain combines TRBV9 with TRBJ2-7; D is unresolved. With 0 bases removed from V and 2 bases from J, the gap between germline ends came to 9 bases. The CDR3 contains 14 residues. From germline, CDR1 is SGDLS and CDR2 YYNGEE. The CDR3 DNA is TGTGCCAGCAGCGTAGGGGCGTCGACCTACGAGCAGTACGTC. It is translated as CASSVGASTYEQYV.

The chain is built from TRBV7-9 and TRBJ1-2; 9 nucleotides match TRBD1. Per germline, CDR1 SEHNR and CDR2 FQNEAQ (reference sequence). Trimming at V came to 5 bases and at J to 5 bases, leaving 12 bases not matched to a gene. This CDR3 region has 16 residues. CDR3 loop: CASSAPGQGVGYGYTF. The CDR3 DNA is TGTGCCAGCAGCGCACCGGGACAGGGCGTCGGGTATGGCTACACCTTC.

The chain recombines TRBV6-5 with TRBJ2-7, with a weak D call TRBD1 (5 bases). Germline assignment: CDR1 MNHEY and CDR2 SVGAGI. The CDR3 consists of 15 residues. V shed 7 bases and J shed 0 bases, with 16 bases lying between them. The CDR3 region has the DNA TGTGCCAGCACTAATACAGGTCCTGGCTCCTACGAGCAGTACTTC. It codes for CASTNTGPGSYEQYF.

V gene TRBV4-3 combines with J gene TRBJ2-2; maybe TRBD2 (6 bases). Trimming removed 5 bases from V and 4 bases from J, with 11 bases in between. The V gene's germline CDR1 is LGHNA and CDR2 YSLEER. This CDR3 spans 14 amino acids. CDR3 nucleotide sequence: TGCGCCAGCAGCGAGACTAGGGGCACCGGGGAGCTGTTTTTT. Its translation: CASSETRGTGELFF.

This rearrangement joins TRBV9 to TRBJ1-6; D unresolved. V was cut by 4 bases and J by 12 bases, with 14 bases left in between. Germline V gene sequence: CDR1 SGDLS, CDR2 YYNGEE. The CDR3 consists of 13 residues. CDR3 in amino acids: CASSPRGVEPLHF. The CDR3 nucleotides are TGTGCCAGCAGCCCCCGCGGGGTAGAACCCCTCCACTTT.

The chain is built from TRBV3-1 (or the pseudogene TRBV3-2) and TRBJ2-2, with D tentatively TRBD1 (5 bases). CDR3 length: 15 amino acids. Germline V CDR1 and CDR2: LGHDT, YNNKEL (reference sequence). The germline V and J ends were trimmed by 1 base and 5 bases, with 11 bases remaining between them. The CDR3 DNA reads TGTGCCAGCAGCCAAGGGGCAGGGTATACCGGGGAGCTGTTTTTT. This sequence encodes CASSQGAGYTGELFF.

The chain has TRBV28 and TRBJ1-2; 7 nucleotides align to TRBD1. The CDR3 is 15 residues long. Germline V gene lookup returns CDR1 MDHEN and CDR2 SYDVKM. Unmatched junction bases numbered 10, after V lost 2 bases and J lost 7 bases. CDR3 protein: CASSLGGQTLGGYTF. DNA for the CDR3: TGTGCCAGCAGTTTAGGGGGACAGACTTTGGGTGGCTACACCTTC.

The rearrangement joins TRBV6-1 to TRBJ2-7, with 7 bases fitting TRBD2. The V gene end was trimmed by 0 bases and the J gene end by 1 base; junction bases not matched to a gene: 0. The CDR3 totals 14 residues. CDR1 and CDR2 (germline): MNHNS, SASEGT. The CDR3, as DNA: TGTGCCAGCAGTGAAGCGGGAGGGTCCTACGAGCAGTACTTC. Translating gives CASSEAGGSYEQYF.

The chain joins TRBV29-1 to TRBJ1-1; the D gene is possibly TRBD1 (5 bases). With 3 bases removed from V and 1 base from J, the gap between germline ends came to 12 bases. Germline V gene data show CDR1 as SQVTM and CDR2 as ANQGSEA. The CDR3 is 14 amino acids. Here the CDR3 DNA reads TGCAGCGTTGATGGGAACGGACAGAACACTGAAGCTTTCTTT. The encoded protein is CSVDGNGQNTEAFF.

The CDR3 DNA reads TGTGCCATCAGGGGGACTAGCGGGTACTCCTACGAGCAGTACTTC. This translates into CAIRGTSGYSYEQYF. The chain links TRBV10-3 to TRBJ2-7, with 12 nucleotides matching TRBD2. J was trimmed by 0 bases and V by 6 bases; bases with no gene match: 3. Germline CDR1 is ENHRY and CDR2 is SYGVKD. The CDR3 contains 15 residues.

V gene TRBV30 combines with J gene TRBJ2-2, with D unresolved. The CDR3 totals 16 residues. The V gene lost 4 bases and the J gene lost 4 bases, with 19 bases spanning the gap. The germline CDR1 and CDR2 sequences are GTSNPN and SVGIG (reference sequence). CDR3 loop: CAWTPNSRIFTGELFF. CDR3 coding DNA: TGTGCCTGGACGCCGAATTCCAGAATCTTCACCGGGGAGCTGTTTTTT.